At least ten counts were recorded for the clone carrying this TCR beta chain. The authors built TCR beta libraries using iRepertoire HTBI primers and Arm-PCR of CDR3 regions. TCRdb used MiXCR to reprocess the multiplex PCR reads, holding one entry per CDR3 protein. This sample has 450,000 to 700,000 distinct CDR3 sequences, with roughly 14% found just once. This CDR3 has 14 amino acids. V was trimmed by 1 base and J by 6 bases, leaving 13 bases between them. Germline lookup yields CDR1 SEHNR and CDR2 FQNEAQ (reference sequence). The sample belongs to a study of regulatory T cells in long-lasting Graves disease. Indicated time point: newly diagnosed GD, antithyroid drugs for less than 3 months. The TCR library was made from RNA extracted from PBMCs. These data were likewise used in another study, on T cells in Graves' hyperthyroidism and ophthalmopathy. That study adds: Not enrolled were patients with uncontrolled infection, other autoimmune disease, pregnancy or lactation. Using the HTBI primer set, a first-round RT-PCR was run on the TCR CDR3.

This specimen consisted of peripheral blood mononuclear cells (PBMCs), obtained at new diagnosis, from a patient treated with antithyroid drugs. The gene calls are TRBV7-9 and TRBJ2-7; D not certain. This receptor was taken from a man aged 25-45 years with Graves disease. The CDR3 sequence is CASSLEFNYAEQYF. The CDR3 coding sequence is TGTGCCAGCAGCTTAGAATTCAACTACGCCGAGCAGTACTTC.